A selection of T cell receptor beta chains follows, all from one sample in a study of CD8 T cells in Susac syndrome. TCRdb re-called the immunoSEQ multiplex PCR reads through MiXCR, storing one row per CDR3 protein. Here the sample spans 330,000 or so distinct CDR3 sequences, approximately 89% being singletons. The sample was CD8+ T cells from PBMCs. Every receptor here comes from a human donor with multiple sclerosis. Both conserved end residues are part of each CDR3. A D gene is named only where the DNA matches it firmly. Expanded clones are given a class, and other clones once, few, many or no size at all.

TRBV7-3,TRBJ2-2,-,TRBD2,CASSSSGLASVAGELFF,TGTGCCAGCAGCTCCTCGGGACTAGCGAGTGTGGCCGGGGAGCTGTTTTTT
TRBV29-1,TRBJ2-7,-,-,CSAGSAGEQYF,TGCAGCGCCGGGTCGGCGGGGGAGCAGTACTTC
TRBV12-3/TRBV12-4,TRBJ1-1,-,-,CASSWANTEAFF,TGTGCCAGCAGTTGGGCGAACACTGAAGCTTTCTTT
TRBV29-1,TRBJ2-5,-,TRBD1,CSVVPERGLGTQYF,TGCAGCGTTGTACCGGAGAGGGGGCTGGGGACCCAGTACTTC
TRBV4-2,TRBJ1-5,few,-,CASSQYNPEFRPGGQPQHF,TGTGCCAGCAGCCAATACAACCCGGAATTTCGCCCAGGCGGACAGCCCCAGCATTTT
TRBV2,TRBJ2-1,-,TRBD2,CAKSVGSGRDQAYNEQFF,TGTGCCAAATCGGTAGGGAGCGGGAGAGATCAGGCCTACAATGAGCAGTTCTTC
TRBV9,TRBJ2-1,-,TRBD1,CASSVAGQGFEQFF,TGTGCCAGCAGCGTAGCGGGACAGGGGTTTGAGCAGTTCTTC
TRBV3-1,TRBJ2-1,-,TRBD2,CASSRGLVLKEQFF,TGTGCCAGCAGTAGGGGACTAGTCCTAAAGGAGCAGTTCTTC
TRBV30,TRBJ2-2,-,TRBD2,CAWRASGTGELFF,TGTGCCTGGAGGGCTAGCGGCACCGGGGAGCTGTTTTTT
TRBV28,TRBJ2-2,-,-,CASSPVVGNTGELFF,TGTGCCAGCAGTCCGGTTGTGGGCAACACCGGGGAGCTGTTTTTT
TRBV20-1,TRBJ1-2,-,-,CSADEGRERSGYTF,TGCAGTGCGGACGAAGGACGGGAGCGATCTGGCTACACCTTC
TRBV19,TRBJ2-3,-,TRBD2,CASSIAAGGDTQYF,TGTGCCAGTAGTATAGCGGCGGGAGGAGATACGCAGTATTTT
TRBV6-6,TRBJ2-1,-,-,CASSYNADEQFF,TGTGCCAGCAGTTACAACGCCGATGAGCAGTTCTTC
TRBV20-1,TRBJ1-2,-,-,CSASDGTNYGYTF,TGCAGTGCTTCCGACGGTACTAACTATGGCTACACCTTC
TRBV6-1,TRBJ2-3,-,-,CASSGTYLESTDTQYF,TGTGCCAGCAGTGGGACGTATTTAGAAAGCACAGATACGCAGTATTTT
TRBV2,TRBJ2-1,-,TRBD2,CASSESTSGMGEQFF,TGTGCCAGCAGTGAGTCGACTAGCGGGATGGGTGAGCAGTTCTTC
TRBV12-3/TRBV12-4,TRBJ2-5,-,-,CASSLLISGETQYF,TGTGCCAGCAGTTTACTTATTAGTGGGGAGACCCAGTACTTC
TRBV6-2/TRBV6-3,TRBJ1-5,-,-,CASSDAGLQPQHF,TGTGCCAGCAGCGACGCAGGACTTCAGCCCCAGCATTTT
TRBV27,TRBJ2-1,-,-,CASTSLGTSLDNEQFF,TGTGCCAGCACTTCCTTAGGGACCTCACTGGACAATGAGCAGTTCTTC
TRBV7-8,TRBJ2-1,-,-,CASSLGELNEQFF,TGTGCCAGCAGCTTAGGGGAGCTCAATGAGCAGTTCTTC
TRBV27,TRBJ2-7,once,-,CASSFSAGAYDYEQYF,TGTGCCAGCAGTTTCTCAGCGGGTGCCTATGATTACGAGCAGTACTTC
TRBV11-2,TRBJ2-5,-,TRBD2,CASSFSLAGVEETQYF,TGTGCCAGCAGCTTTTCCCTAGCGGGAGTGGAAGAGACCCAGTACTTC
TRBV3-1,TRBJ2-1,once,TRBD2,CASRDRTSGPYNEQFF,TGTGCCAGCAGAGACCGAACTAGCGGACCTTACAATGAGCAGTTCTTC
TRBV27,TRBJ2-5,-,-,CASSLLGSKETQYF,TGTGCCAGCAGTTTACTTGGGAGCAAAGAGACCCAGTACTTC
TRBV4-1,TRBJ2-7,-,-,CASSAGPTGYEQYF,TGCGCCAGCAGCGCCGGGCCAACAGGGTACGAGCAGTACTTC
TRBV2,TRBJ1-2,-,TRBD1,CASSFYTGTGCGYTF,TGTGCCAGCAGTTTTTACACCGGGACAGGGTGTGGCTACACCTTC
TRBV11-2,TRBJ2-1,-,-,CASSGEDRSNEQFF,TGTGCCAGCAGTGGGGAGGACCGATCCAATGAGCAGTTCTTC
TRBV5-1,TRBJ1-1,-,TRBD1,CASSLIGQGGANTEAFF,TGCGCCAGCAGCTTGATAGGTCAGGGGGGCGCGAACACTGAAGCTTTCTTT
TRBV30,TRBJ1-1,-,TRBD1,CALNPGQWYGNTEAFF,TGTGCCTTGAACCCGGGACAGTGGTACGGGAACACTGAAGCTTTCTTT
TRBV7-9,TRBJ2-1,-,-,CASSTSTRPYNEQFF,TGTGCCAGCAGTACTAGCACCAGGCCGTACAATGAGCAGTTCTTC
TRBV6-1,TRBJ2-5,-,TRBD2,CASSGSGVLETQYF,TGTGCCAGCAGTGGTAGCGGGGTGTTGGAGACCCAGTACTTC
TRBV10-3,TRBJ2-1,-,TRBD2,CAISESAGGYNEQFF,TGTGCCATCAGTGAGTCTGCGGGGGGATACAATGAGCAGTTCTTC
TRBV28,TRBJ2-1,-,TRBD2,CASRLSLLAGDHNEQFF,TGTGCCAGCAGGCTATCTCTTCTGGCGGGGGACCACAATGAGCAGTTCTTC
TRBV6-5,TRBJ1-1,-,-,CASSYVPVLVGGTEAFF,TGTGCCAGCAGTTACGTCCCGGTTCTTGTCGGAGGCACTGAAGCTTTCTTT
TRBV7-6,TRBJ2-5,-,-,CASSLAVRQEETQYF,TGTGCCAGCAGCTTAGCGGTCCGTCAAGAAGAGACCCAGTACTTC
TRBV15,TRBJ2-1,-,-,CATSRAVGSNEQFF,TGTGCCACCAGCAGGGCGGTGGGTAGCAATGAGCAGTTCTTC
TRBV29-1,TRBJ2-5,-,-,CSVEAGGRGTQYF,TGCAGCGTTGAGGCAGGGGGGCGGGGGACCCAGTACTTC
TRBV27,TRBJ2-1,once,TRBD1,CASTFGTGGYNEQFF,TGTGCCAGCACGTTCGGGACAGGGGGCTACAATGAGCAGTTCTTC
TRBV5-6,TRBJ2-5,-,TRBD1,CASSLPHGTGGEKTQYF,TGTGCCAGCAGCTTGCCTCACGGGACAGGGGGCGAGAAGACCCAGTACTTC
TRBV9,TRBJ1-1,-,TRBD1,CASSVEGAVGPNTEAFF,TGTGCCAGCAGCGTAGAGGGGGCGGTGGGTCCGAACACTGAAGCTTTCTTT